A selection of T cell receptor beta chains follows, all from one sample in a study of cytomegalovirus exposure and HLA in healthy donors. Repertoires were generated with immunoSEQ multiplex PCR, while TCRdb's copy carries only in-frame clones and drops some. The sample includes 150,000 to 200,000 clones, 75% to 80% of them seen just once. Sequencing was performed on PBMCs. Receptors originate from a man in his forties in good health and CMV-seropositive. Both conserved end residues are part of each CDR3. D genes are given only for firm matches. Clone size is stated in some rows and not others, as once, few, many or a class when expanded.

D	V	J	size	DNA	CDR3
TRBD1	TRBV19	TRBJ1-1	few	TGTGCCAGTAGTTCCATTTACAGGGGTGGCACTGAAGCTTTCTTT	CASSSIYRGGTEAFF
-	TRBV28	TRBJ2-2	few	TGTGCCAGCAGTCGACAGGTCGCCGGGGAGCTGTTTTTT	CASSRQVAGELFF
-	TRBV10-3	TRBJ2-1	-	TGTGCCATCAGCCCCAGGAAGATGGACAATGAGCAGTTCTTC	CAISPRKMDNEQFF
TRBD1	TRBV20-1	TRBJ1-2	once	TGCAGTGCCATCGGGACAGATGGCTACACCTTC	CSAIGTDGYTF
TRBD2	TRBV19	TRBJ2-7	-	TGTGCCAGTAGTATAGGGTGGCGGCCCGTGTCGGGAGGTTACGAGCAGTACTTC	CASSIGWRPVSGGYEQYF
-	TRBV7-9	TRBJ2-7	few	TGTGCCAGCAGTCCTCCTTTCGGTTACGAGCAGTACTTC	CASSPPFGYEQYF
TRBD2	TRBV7-2	TRBJ2-7	-	TGTGCCAGCAGCCCGGGACTAGCGGCAAACTCCTACGAGCAGTACTTC	CASSPGLAANSYEQYF
-	TRBV14	TRBJ2-3	once	TGTGCCAGCAGCCCCCCCGGGCTAGCGAGCACAGATACGCAGTATTTT	CASSPPGLASTDTQYF
-	TRBV4-2	TRBJ2-7	-	TGTGCCAGCAGCCAAGGACAGACGGCTACCTACGAGCAGTACTTC	CASSQGQTATYEQYF
-	TRBV25-1	TRBJ2-3	-	TGTGCCAGCAGTGGCCTACAGGGAAAAGATACGCAGTATTTT	CASSGLQGKDTQYF
TRBD2	TRBV5-6	TRBJ2-3	-	TGTGCCAGCAGCTTGCTGGCGGGAGGTAAACCAGATACGCAGTATTTT	CASSLLAGGKPDTQYF
-	TRBV7-8	TRBJ2-7	few	TGTGCCAGCAGCTTAGTGGACAGCACCTACGAGCAGTACTTC	CASSLVDSTYEQYF
-	TRBV25-1	TRBJ2-3	-	TGTGCCAGCAGTGAATACGGCACAGATACGCAGTATTTT	CASSEYGTDTQYF
TRBD2	TRBV19	TRBJ2-1	-	TGTGCCAGTAGTACCGGGACTAGGGTCTACAATGAGCAGTTCTTC	CASSTGTRVYNEQFF
TRBD1	TRBV6-5	TRBJ1-2	few	TGTGCCAGCAGTTCACAGGGGGTCTATGGCTACACCTTC	CASSSQGVYGYTF
TRBD1	TRBV5-6	TRBJ1-6	-	TGTGCCAGCAGCTTACAGGGGGTTGATTCACCCCTCCACTTT	CASSLQGVDSPLHF
-	TRBV28	TRBJ2-7	few	TGTGCCAGCAGTTCCAATTACGAGCAGTACTTC	CASSSNYEQYF
TRBD1	TRBV5-1	TRBJ2-1	few	TGCGCCAGCAGCTCGGGACAGGGCTGGGACAATGAGCAGTTCTTC	CASSSGQGWDNEQFF
TRBD1	TRBV7-8	TRBJ2-5	-	TGTGCCAGCAGCGGACGGGACAGCCCATGGGAGACCCAGTACTTC	CASSGRDSPWETQYF
TRBD2	TRBV11-2	TRBJ2-1	-	TGTGCCAGCAGCTTAACTAGCGGGAGCCCCTACAATGAGCAGTTCTTC	CASSLTSGSPYNEQFF
-	TRBV19	TRBJ2-3	-	TGTGCCAGCAAAGGAGGGAGGTGGGGCACAGATACGCAGTATTTT	CASKGGRWGTDTQYF
TRBD2	TRBV5-1	TRBJ2-1	once	TGCGCCAGCAGCTTGGCCCCGCGGGAGGTCTACAATGAGCAGTTCTTC	CASSLAPREVYNEQFF
-	TRBV2	TRBJ1-1	-	TGTGCCAGCAGTGTGGGACAGAACACTGAAGCTTTCTTT	CASSVGQNTEAFF
-	TRBV5-1	TRBJ1-3	-	TGCGCCAGCAGCTTGGACAGGACTGGAAACACCATATATTTT	CASSLDRTGNTIYF
-	TRBV7-3	TRBJ2-1	-	TGTGCCAGCAGCTTAACAGCGTACAATGAGCAGTTCTTC	CASSLTAYNEQFF
-	TRBV9	TRBJ1-2	-	TGTGCCAGCGGGGGGGGCGGATTTGGTGGCTACACCTTC	CASGGGGFGGYTF
TRBD1	TRBV19	TRBJ1-6	-	TGTGCCAGTAGCCCAGTGACAGGGAATTCACCCCTCCACTTT	CASSPVTGNSPLHF
-	TRBV27	TRBJ2-5	-	TGTGCCAGCAGTTTCCGCGTGGGCCTACGTTTGGAGACCCAGTACTTC	CASSFRVGLRLETQYF
-	TRBV15	TRBJ2-3	-	TGTGCCACCAGCAGAGGGGGACGGGGGTCCACAGATACGCAGTATTTT	CATSRGGRGSTDTQYF
-	TRBV7-3	TRBJ2-4	-	TGTGCCAGCAGCGACGGTCAGGGGGCCAAAAACATTCAGTACTTC	CASSDGQGAKNIQYF
TRBD2	TRBV28	TRBJ2-1	-	TGTGCCAGCAAGGGAGGGCCAATGATAAACAATGAGCAGTTCTTC	CASKGGPMINNEQFF
TRBD2	TRBV5-1	TRBJ2-5	once	TGCGCCAGCAGCCTGGCCCTAGCGGGAGTAGAGACCCAGTACTTC	CASSLALAGVETQYF
-	TRBV28	TRBJ2-7	-	TGTGCCAGCAGATATTACAAGAATTACGAGCAGTACTTC	CASRYYKNYEQYF
-	TRBV9	TRBJ1-3	-	TGTGCCAGCAGCTCGTCTAGCACCATATATTTT	CASSSSSTIYF
-	TRBV29-1	TRBJ2-2	-	TGCAGCGTCCCGGGTGGAAGGGGGGGCACCGGGGAGCTGTTTTTT	CSVPGGRGGTGELFF
TRBD1	TRBV11-3	TRBJ2-1	-	TGTGCCAGCAGCCTGTGGACAGGCCCTTACAATGAGCAGTTCTTC	CASSLWTGPYNEQFF
-	TRBV10-3	TRBJ2-1	-	TGTGCCATCAGCGAGGCCACTAGCATTCTCCGTGAGCAGTTCTTC	CAISEATSILREQFF
TRBD2	TRBV13	TRBJ2-5	-	TGTGCCAGCAGCCCGGGGGCTAGCGGGAGTGAGGGCCAAGAGACCCAGTACTTC	CASSPGASGSEGQETQYF
TRBD1	TRBV18	TRBJ2-7	-	TGTGCCAGCTCAATCCGGGACAGCTTCCACGAGCAGTACTTC	CASSIRDSFHEQYF
TRBD2	TRBV9	TRBJ2-1	-	TGTGCCAGCAGCGCCCGGAGAAGCGGGACCAGCTCCTACAATGAGCAGTTCTTC	CASSARRSGTSSYNEQFF
TRBD1	TRBV5-1	TRBJ2-5	-	TGCGCCAGCAGCAACCGGACAGGGGGGGGAGAGACCCAGTACTTC	CASSNRTGGGETQYF
-	TRBV2	TRBJ2-1	-	TGTGCCAGCAGTGTTCAGGGCATTAGTGGTGAGCAGTTCTTC	CASSVQGISGEQFF
-	TRBV19	TRBJ1-5	-	TGTGCCAGTAGTATAGTCGATCAGCCCCAGCATTTT	CASSIVDQPQHF
TRBD2	TRBV10-2	TRBJ2-1	-	TGCGCCAGCAGTGAGTCAATACTAGCGGGCTACAATGAGCAGTTCTTC	CASSESILAGYNEQFF
TRBD2	TRBV6-5	TRBJ2-1	-	TGTGCCAGCAGTGACCCCGGGACTAGGGAGTTCTTC	CASSDPGTREFF
-	TRBV28	TRBJ2-5	-	TGTGCCAGCAGTATGACAGGAAGGAGAGAGACCCAGTACTTC	CASSMTGRRETQYF
-	TRBV2	TRBJ2-1	-	TGTGCCAGCAGCCTTTACAATGAGCAGTTCTTC	CASSLYNEQFF
-	TRBV6-6	TRBJ1-2	-	TGTGCCAGCAGGCCACTCCAGACAGGCTATGGCTACACCTTC	CASRPLQTGYGYTF
TRBD2	TRBV11-2	TRBJ2-1	-	TGTGCCAGCAGCTTGGCTAGCGGGATTCCTTACAATGAGCAGTTCTTC	CASSLASGIPYNEQFF
-	TRBV30	TRBJ2-7	-	TGTGCCTGGAGCCGGGGATCCTACGAGCAGTACTTC	CAWSRGSYEQYF
-	TRBV2	TRBJ1-2	-	TGTGCCAGCAGTGAAGGGCAGGTCAACTATGGCTACACCTTC	CASSEGQVNYGYTF
TRBD1	TRBV6-1	TRBJ1-4	-	TGTGCCAGCAGCCGGGACAGGGGTGAAAAACTGTTTTTT	CASSRDRGEKLFF
TRBD1	TRBV30	TRBJ2-7	-	TGTGCCTGGGGGACAGGGACTTACGAGCAGTACTTC	CAWGTGTYEQYF